This TCR beta chain was captured in a study of cytomegalovirus exposure and HLA in healthy donors. V was shortened by 0 bases and J by 7 bases, with 10 bases between the two germline ends. The CDR3 length is 14 residues. Germline V gene sequence: CDR1 SGHRS, CDR2 YFSETQ. Study findings and constraints: TCR beta chain V- and J-gene trimming was linked, in a later analysis, to a missense variant in DCLRE1C.

As regards this clone: What it binds is not known.

Primers for the PCR totalled 60 Vbeta and 13 Jbeta. Per the study methods: Roughly 12 million of about 80 million unique TCR beta chains were shared, per a later count. Sequencing used immunoSEQ multiplex PCR; TCRdb keeps in-frame clones, though not all of them. V, J and clone size are taken as reported in that table, and D and trimming were inferred from the DNA itself. The table records about 130,000 clones, around 80% of them present only once. V is TRBV5-1 and J is TRBJ2-2; possible D gene TRBD1, 5 bases. The TCR was taken from a woman in her forties or fifties in good health and CMV-seronegative. The material sequenced was PBMCs. The DNA of the CDR3 is TGCGCCAGCAGCTTGGGACAGCCCGGCGGGGAGCTGTTTTTT. It codes for CASSLGQPGGELFF.